In its sample, the clone carrying this T cell receptor beta chain was seen many times. The record originates from a study of regulatory T cells in long-lasting Graves disease. iRepertoire HTBI primers and Arm-PCR of CDR3 regions built TCR beta libraries. MiXCR, run by TCRdb on the multiplex PCR reads, gives a single entry per CDR3 protein. Of more than 300,000 distinct CDR3 sequences in the sample, 12% were seen once. The germline CDR1 and CDR2 sequences are SGHDN and FVKESK. This CDR3 is built from 16 residues. Between the trimmed V and J ends, which lost 0 bases and 7 bases, there was a span of 15 bases. Time point specified: newly diagnosed GD, antithyroid drugs for less than 3 months. PBMC RNA was the source of the TCR library. This sample was shared with a second study, whose subject was T cells in Graves' hyperthyroidism and ophthalmopathy.

This chain joins TRBV14 and TRBJ2-2; D unclear. The sample was peripheral blood mononuclear cells (PBMCs), taken at new diagnosis, from a patient treated with antithyroid drugs. The receptor was derived from a woman between 18 and 30 years old with Graves disease. In DNA, the CDR3 is TGTGCCAGCAGCCAAGACGGTCCGTGGGTAGGCGGGGAGCTGTTTTTT. This gives the protein CASSQDGPWVGGELFF.